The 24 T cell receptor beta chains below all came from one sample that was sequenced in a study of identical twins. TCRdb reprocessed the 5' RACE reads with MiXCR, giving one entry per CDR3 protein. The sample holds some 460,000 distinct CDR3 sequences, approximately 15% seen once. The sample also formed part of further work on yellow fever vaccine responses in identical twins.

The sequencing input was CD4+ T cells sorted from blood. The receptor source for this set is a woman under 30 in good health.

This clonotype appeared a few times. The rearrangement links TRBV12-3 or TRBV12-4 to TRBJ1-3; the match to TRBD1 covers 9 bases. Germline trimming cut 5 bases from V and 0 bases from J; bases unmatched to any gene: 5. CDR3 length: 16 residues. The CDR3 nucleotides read TGTGCCAGCAGTCGGACAGGGGCCTACTCTGGAAACACCATATATTTT. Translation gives CASSRTGAYSGNTIYF.

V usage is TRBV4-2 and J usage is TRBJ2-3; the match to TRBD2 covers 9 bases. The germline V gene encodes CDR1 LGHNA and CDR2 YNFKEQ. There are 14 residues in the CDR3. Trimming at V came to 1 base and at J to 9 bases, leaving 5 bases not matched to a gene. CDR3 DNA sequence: TGTGCCAGCAGCCAAGCCCTAGCGGGGAAAACGCAGTATTTT. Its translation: CASSQALAGKTQYF.

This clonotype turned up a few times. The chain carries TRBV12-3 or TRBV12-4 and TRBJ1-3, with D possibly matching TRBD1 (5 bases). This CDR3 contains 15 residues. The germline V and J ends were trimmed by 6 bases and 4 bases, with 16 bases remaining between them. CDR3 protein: CASRRTGTAGNTIYF. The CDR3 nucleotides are TGTGCCAGCAGGCGTACCGGGACGGCAGGAAACACCATATATTTT.

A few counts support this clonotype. The CDR3 loop is CSAAPPARVAEAFF. CDR3 DNA sequence: TGCAGTGCTGCTCCCCCCGCCAGGGTCGCTGAAGCTTTCTTT. The rearrangement links TRBV20-1 to TRBJ1-1, with D possibly TRBD1 on 5 matching bases. Trimming removed 5 bases from V and 6 bases from J, with 19 bases in between. This CDR3 has 14 residues. CDR1 is DFQATT, CDR2 SNEGSKA, per germline (reference sequence).

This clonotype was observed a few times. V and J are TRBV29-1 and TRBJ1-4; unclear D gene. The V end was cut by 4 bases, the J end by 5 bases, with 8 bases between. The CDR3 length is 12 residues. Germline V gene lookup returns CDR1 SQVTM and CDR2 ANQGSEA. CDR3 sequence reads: CSVVGGNEKLFF. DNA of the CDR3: TGCAGCGTTGTGGGAGGAAATGAAAAACTGTTTTTT.

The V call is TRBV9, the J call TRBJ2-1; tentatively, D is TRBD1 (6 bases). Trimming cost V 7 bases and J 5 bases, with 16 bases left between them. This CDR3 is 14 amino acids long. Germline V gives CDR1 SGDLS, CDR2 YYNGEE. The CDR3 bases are TGTGCCAGCGCCAAGGACAGCCCTAACAATGAGCAGTTCTTC. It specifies CASAKDSPNNEQFF.

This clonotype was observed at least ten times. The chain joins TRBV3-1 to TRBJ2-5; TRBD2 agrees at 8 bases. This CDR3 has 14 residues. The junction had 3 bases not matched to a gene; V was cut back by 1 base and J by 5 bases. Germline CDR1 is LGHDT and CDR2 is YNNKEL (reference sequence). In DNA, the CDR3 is TGTGCCAGCAGCCAAGCGGGGGGGCTGGAGACCCAGTACTTC. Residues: CASSQAGGLETQYF.

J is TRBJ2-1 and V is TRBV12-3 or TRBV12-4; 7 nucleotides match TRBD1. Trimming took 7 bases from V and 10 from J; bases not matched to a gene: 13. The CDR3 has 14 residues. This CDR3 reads CASTKGQTVGEQFF. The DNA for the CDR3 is TGTGCCAGCACTAAGGGACAGACTGTGGGGGAGCAGTTCTTC.

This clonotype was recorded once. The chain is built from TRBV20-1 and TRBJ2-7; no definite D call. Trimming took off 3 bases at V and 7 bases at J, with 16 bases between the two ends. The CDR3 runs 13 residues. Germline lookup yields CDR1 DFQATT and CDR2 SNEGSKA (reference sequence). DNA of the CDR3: TGCAGTGCTAGGGTCGGGCCCTTGGGGGAGCAGTACTTC. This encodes CSARVGPLGEQYF.

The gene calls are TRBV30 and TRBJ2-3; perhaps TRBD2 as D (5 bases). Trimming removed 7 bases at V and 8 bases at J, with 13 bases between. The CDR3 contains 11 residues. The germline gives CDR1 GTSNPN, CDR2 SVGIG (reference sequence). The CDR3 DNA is TGTGCCTCCCACCGGGAAGGTACGCAGTATTTT. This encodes CASHREGTQYF. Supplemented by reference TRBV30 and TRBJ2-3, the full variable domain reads SQTIHQWPATLVQPVGSPLSLECTVEGTSNPNLYWYRQAAGRGLQLLFYSVGIGQISSEVPQNLSASRPQDRQFILSSKKLLLSDSGFYLCASHREGTQYFGPGTRLTVL.

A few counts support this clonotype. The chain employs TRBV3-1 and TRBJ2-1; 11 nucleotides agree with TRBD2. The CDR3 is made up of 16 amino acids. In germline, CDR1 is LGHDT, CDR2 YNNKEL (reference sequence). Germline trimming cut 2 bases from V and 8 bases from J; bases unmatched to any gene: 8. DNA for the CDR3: TGTGCCAGCAGCCAATCCGTTAGCGGGGGGGCCTATGAGCAGTTCTTC. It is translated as CASSQSVSGGAYEQFF.

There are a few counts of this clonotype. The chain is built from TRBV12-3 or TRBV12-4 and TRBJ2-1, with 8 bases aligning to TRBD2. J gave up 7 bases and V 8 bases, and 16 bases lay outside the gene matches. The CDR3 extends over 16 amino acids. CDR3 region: CASAPAGGTSGNEQFF. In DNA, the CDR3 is TGTGCCAGCGCACCCGCGGGGGGCACCTCGGGTAATGAGCAGTTCTTC.

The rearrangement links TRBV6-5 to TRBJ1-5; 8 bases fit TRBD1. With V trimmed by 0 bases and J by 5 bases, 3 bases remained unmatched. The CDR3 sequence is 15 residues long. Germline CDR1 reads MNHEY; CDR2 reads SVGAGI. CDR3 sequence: CASSYSRTGYQPQHF. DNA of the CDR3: TGTGCCAGCAGTTACTCACGGACAGGGTATCAGCCCCAGCATTTT.

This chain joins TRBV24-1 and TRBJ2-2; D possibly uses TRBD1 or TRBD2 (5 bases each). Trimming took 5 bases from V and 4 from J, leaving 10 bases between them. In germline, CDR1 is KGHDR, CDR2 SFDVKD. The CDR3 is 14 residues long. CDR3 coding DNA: TGTGCCACCAGTGTCGCAGGGAGCACCGGGGAGCTGTTTTTT. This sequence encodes CATSVAGSTGELFF.

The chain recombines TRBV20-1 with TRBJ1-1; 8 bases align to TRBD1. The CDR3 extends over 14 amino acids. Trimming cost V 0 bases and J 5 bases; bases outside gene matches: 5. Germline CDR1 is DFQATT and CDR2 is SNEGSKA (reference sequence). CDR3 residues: CSAREPGGWTEAFF. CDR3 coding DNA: TGCAGTGCTAGAGAACCAGGGGGCTGGACTGAAGCTTTCTTT.

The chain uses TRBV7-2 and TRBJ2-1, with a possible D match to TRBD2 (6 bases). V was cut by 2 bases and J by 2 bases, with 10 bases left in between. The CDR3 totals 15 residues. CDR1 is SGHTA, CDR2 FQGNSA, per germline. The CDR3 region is CASSLFRGTYNEQFF. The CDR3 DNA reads TGTGCCAGCAGCTTATTTCGGGGGACCTACAATGAGCAGTTCTTC. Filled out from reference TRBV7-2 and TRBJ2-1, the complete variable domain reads GAGVSQSPSNKVTEKGKDVELRCDPISGHTALYWYRQSLGQGLEFLIYFQGNSAPDKSGLPSDRFSAERTGGSVSTLTIQRTQQEDSAVYLCASSLFRGTYNEQFFGPGTRLTVL.

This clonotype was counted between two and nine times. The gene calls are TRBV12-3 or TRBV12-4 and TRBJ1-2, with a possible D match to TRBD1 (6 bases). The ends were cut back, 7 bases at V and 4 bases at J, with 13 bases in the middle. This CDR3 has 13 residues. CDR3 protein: CASIGDTIYGYTF. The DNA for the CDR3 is TGTGCCAGCATCGGGGACACAATCTATGGCTACACCTTC.

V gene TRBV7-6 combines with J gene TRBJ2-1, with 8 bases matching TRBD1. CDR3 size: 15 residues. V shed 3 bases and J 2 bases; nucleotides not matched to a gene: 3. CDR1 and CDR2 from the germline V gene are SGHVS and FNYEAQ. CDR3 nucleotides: TGTGCCAGCAGCTTTGGGACAGGAGCCTACAATGAGCAGTTCTTC. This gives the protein CASSFGTGAYNEQFF. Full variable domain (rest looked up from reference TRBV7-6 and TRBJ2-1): GAGVSQSPRYKVTKRGQDVALRCDPISGHVSLYWYRQALGQGPEFLTYFNYEAQQDKSGLPNDRFSAERPEGSISTLTIQRTEQRDSAMYRCASSFGTGAYNEQFFGPGTRLTVL.

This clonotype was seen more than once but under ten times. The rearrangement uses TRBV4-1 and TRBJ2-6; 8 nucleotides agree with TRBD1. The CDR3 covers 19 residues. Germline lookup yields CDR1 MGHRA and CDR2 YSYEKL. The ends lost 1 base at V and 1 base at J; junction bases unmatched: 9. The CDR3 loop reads CASSQARTGRGSGANVLTF. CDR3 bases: TGCGCCAGCAGCCAAGCCAGGACAGGGAGAGGTTCTGGGGCCAACGTCCTGACTTTC.

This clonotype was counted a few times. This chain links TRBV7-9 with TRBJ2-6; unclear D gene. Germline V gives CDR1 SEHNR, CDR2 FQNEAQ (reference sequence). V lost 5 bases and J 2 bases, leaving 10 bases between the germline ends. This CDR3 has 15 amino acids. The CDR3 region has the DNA TGTGCCAGCAGCCGTCTATTACCTGGGGCCAACGTCCTGACTTTC. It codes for CASSRLLPGANVLTF.

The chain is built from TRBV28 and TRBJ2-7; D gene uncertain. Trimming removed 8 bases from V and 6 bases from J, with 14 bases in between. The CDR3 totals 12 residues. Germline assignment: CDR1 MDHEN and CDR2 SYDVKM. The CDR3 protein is CASHSGLGEQYF. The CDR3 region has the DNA TGTGCCAGCCACTCAGGTCTGGGCGAGCAGTACTTC. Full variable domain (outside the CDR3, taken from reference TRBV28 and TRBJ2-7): DVKVTQSSRYLVKRTGEKVFLECVQDMDHENMFWYRQDPGLGLRLIYFSYDVKMKEKGDIPEGYSVSREKKERFSLILESASTNQTSMYLCASHSGLGEQYFGPGTRLTVT.

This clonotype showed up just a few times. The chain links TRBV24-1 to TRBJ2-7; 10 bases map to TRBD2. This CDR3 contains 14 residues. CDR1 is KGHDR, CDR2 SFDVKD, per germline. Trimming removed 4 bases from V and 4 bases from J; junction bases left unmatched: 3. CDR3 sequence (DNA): TGTGCCACCAGTGAGGCTAGCGGGGGATACGAGCAGTACTTC. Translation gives CATSEASGGYEQYF.

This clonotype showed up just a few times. The CDR3 is CASSSEGLAGDHYEQYF. The CDR3 DNA sequence: TGCGCCAGCAGCTCGGAGGGACTAGCGGGGGATCACTACGAGCAGTACTTC. The chain couples TRBV5-1 to TRBJ2-7, with 14 bases that match TRBD2. Germline assignment: CDR1 SGHRS and CDR2 YFSETQ. The CDR3 is 17 amino acids. V was clipped by 3 bases and J by 3 bases; unmatched bases: 8.

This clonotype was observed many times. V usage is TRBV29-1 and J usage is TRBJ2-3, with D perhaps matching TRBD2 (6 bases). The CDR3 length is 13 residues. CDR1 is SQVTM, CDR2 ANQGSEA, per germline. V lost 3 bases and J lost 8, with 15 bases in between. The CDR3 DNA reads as TGCAGCGTTGAGATTTCCCAAGCGGGTACGCAGTATTTT. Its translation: CSVEISQAGTQYF.